This TCR beta chain stems from a study of radiotherapy plus CTLA-4 blockade in lung cancer (dated by TCRdb to 2016 to 2018). Broadly, across the study: Among enrolled patients, about 19% had an objective response and 25% to 35% reached disease control. What the research found in general, with its limitations: After treatment with radiotherapy and ipilimumab, TCR clones that originated in tumors expanded in peripheral blood. The strongest predictors of response were reported to be early dynamic shifts in blood T cell clones along with a rise in serum interferon-beta following radiation.

The germline V gene sets CDR1 to SGHTA and CDR2 to FQGTGA. At the junction V is shortened by 4 bases and J by 5 bases, with 15 bases in between. Reading from cysteine to phenylalanine, the CDR3 counts 15 amino acids. Kept here is only the CDR3 DNA, which spans 45 bases and is read in frame from base 1. Focal radiation therapy combined with CTLA-4 blockade (ipilimumab) was tested in patients with chemo-refractory metastatic non-small-cell lung cancer. Comment on this clone: The specificity of this receptor is unknown. Base-call qualities are not available, and no considerably larger clone is one nucleotide away.

The method was the immunoSEQ multiplex PCR assay. The source is immuneACCESS, and TCRdb retained only in-frame sequences with V and J called. Part of the clones is not carried over; for the studies checked, unresolved V genes explain less than half of this, and the remainder is unexplained. In all, the sample holds around 70,000 clones, and around 83% of those were seen once. Clones ranked in the top ten supply about 4.2% of the sample. The V and J segments used are TRBV7-3 and TRBJ1-5; a tentative D call is TRBD1 (6 bases match). The clonotype comes from a human donor with non-small cell lung cancer who had a partial response to radiotherapy plus ipilimumab. This material consisted of peripheral blood, taken from a patient treated with radiotherapy plus ipilimumab. The CDR3 region has the sequence CASSYQGGVDQPQHF. DNA sequence: TGTGCCAGCAGCTACCAAGGGGGGGTGGATCAGCCCCAGCATTTT.